This TCR beta chain emerged from a study of siplizumab effects on memory and regulatory T cells. A word on this clone: Its antigen is not known.

The V gene's germline CDR1 is KGHSH and CDR2 LQKENI. With 6 bases removed from V and 3 bases from J, the gap between germline ends came to 14 bases. The CDR3 extends over 14 amino acids. Study results and caveats: In siplizumab cultures, the suppressive function of proliferating Tregs remained unconfirmed.

The table came from immunoSEQ multiplex PCR; TCRdb's copy has only in-frame clones and leaves some out. The sample has about 72,000 clones; 91% are singletons. This sequence joins TRBV18 and TRBJ2-5, with no clear D. The sequencing input was CD8+ T cells sorted from blood. This sequence was found in a human donor in good health. DNA for the CDR3: TGTGCCAGCTCCCCTGACGTGGCAGAAGAGACCCAGTACTTC. Its translation is CASSPDVAEETQYF. Full variable domain (missing parts from reference TRBV18 and TRBJ2-5): NAGVMQNPRHLVRRRGQEARLRCSPMKGHSHVYWYRQLPEEGLKFMVYLQKENIIDESGMPKERFSAEFPKEGPSILRIQQVVRGDSAAYFCASSPDVAEETQYFGPGTRLLVL.